This TCR beta chain was sequenced during a study of TIL therapy for anti-PD-1-resistant metastatic lung cancer. Across the study: Median tumor PD-L1 proportion score was approximately 6.3%. Most patients had lung adenocarcinoma.

CDR3 length equals 14 residues. CDR1 is SGHTA and CDR2 is FQGNSA in the germline V gene. V shed 1 base and J shed 6 bases, with 10 bases lying between them. Time point noted: pre-treatment sample, taken before nivolumab and TIL therapy. The tumor samples were excised metastases, mostly pleural nodules or supraclavicular lymph nodes. Sequencing used immunoSEQ v3. Profiling relied on immunoSEQ multiplex PCR, and the TCRdb table lists in-frame clones only, not all of them. The sample consists of 25,000 to 30,000 clones, roughly 72% of them appearing once. This material consisted of tumor tissue, taken at baseline. This sequence joins TRBV7-2 and TRBJ2-1, with a tentative D call TRBD1 (6 bases). The receptor was isolated from a person between 25 and 79 years old with non-small cell lung cancer. CDR3 sequence: CASSLVTGPNEQFF. For the CDR3, the DNA is TGTGCCAGCAGCTTAGTTACAGGGCCCAATGAGCAGTTCTTC.